This T cell receptor (beta chain) was observed in a study of T cell repertoires in cytomegalovirus infection. Overall study context: It was recently identified HLA-C-restricted and well-studied HLA-B-restricted CMV epitopes that the study used. TCR beta signatures that were public indicated CMV infection and matching HLA type.

Germline assignment: CDR1 MDHEN and CDR2 SYDVKM. This CDR3 has 19 residues. V was trimmed by 3 bases and J by 5 bases, leaving 28 bases between them. Study-level points and caveats: The cumulative frequency of public TCR beta families distinguished individuals who carried CMV together with the relevant HLA. There were HLA-C-restricted CMV-specific TCR beta clonotypes dominating the ex vivo response.

This clonotype has more than one count but fewer than ten. Its antigen is currently unknown. MiXCR was run by TCRdb on the reads, yielding one entry per CDR3 protein. Altogether roughly 990,000 distinct CDR3 sequences are present, around 30% being singletons, with the ten largest covering roughly an eighth. The sequence came from a human donor in good health (CMV status not recorded). Some clones in this sample may be carry-over from other donors' samples. The rearrangement links TRBV28 to TRBJ1-1, with D tentatively TRBD1 (5 bases). Sample: cultured CD8+ T cells from PBMCs, taken from culture after CMV antigen stimulation. The CDR3 bases are TGTGCCAGCAGTTTTACATTGGGGGGGGATTATGGGAACAAAACTGAAGCTTTCTTT. It is translated as CASSFTLGGDYGNKTEAFF.